This TCR beta chain was obtained from a study of siplizumab effects on memory and regulatory T cells. General observations from the study: Naive T cell populations appeared to exhibit greater diversity than memory cells and appeared to be major alloresponse contributors. Relative to controls at less than 35%, mappable alloreactive CD4+ clones exhibited a mean Treg-derived proportion of approximately 62% with siplizumab. Tregs proliferating in siplizumab cultures lacked confirmation of their suppressive function.

This clone has a single count. Its antigen is undetermined. TCRdb keeps only in-frame clones here, not all; method: immunoSEQ multiplex PCR. The sample lists about 80,000 clones; around 93% were seen once. The J segment lost 5 bases and the V segment lost 5 bases, leaving 14 bases of the junction unmatched. In germline, CDR1 is SEHNR, CDR2 FQNEAQ (reference sequence). The CDR3 contains 16 residues. V and J are TRBV7-9 and TRBJ2-5; 7 positions agree with TRBD1. This TCR was recovered from a human donor in good health. The sequencing sample was made of CD8+ T cells sorted from blood. CDR3 nucleotide sequence: TGTGCCAGCAGCGCCTTCGGAAACAGGGGCCGGGAGACCCAGTACTTC. Its translation: CASSAFGNRGRETQYF.